The entry below describes one T cell receptor beta chain. Its antigen is still unknown. The record has no base qualities; no much larger clone is one base away. This record comes from a study of blood T cell repertoires in COVID-19 (dated by TCRdb to about 2020). Looking at the study overall: Collaborator samples came from the United States, Italy and Spain and covered acute and convalescent phases of COVID-19. Subjects who had been exposed to COVID-19, were actively infected with it, or had recovered from it provided the deeply sampled blood TCRbeta repertoires that made up the dataset. A freely available public database, intended as a resource for researchers studying the immune response to SARS-CoV-2, is where the repertoires were released. Where available, HLA class I and class II types were taken from metadata supplied by the sample provider and were not determined by assay-based typing. The samples were drawn from two sources: the first 160 participants of the ongoing ImmuneRACE study, and 1,254 subjects contributed by 6 global collaborators. The material from the prospective study consisted of cDNA or gDNA derived from T cells, B-cell-depleted T cells, or PBMCs. A de-identified subject ID, COVID-19 status, age in years and sex were almost always included in the sample metadata.

Collaborating institutions collected whole blood in K2EDTA tubes following their own protocols. Collaborator samples were shipped for TCRbeta analysis as frozen whole blood, isolated PBMCs, or DNA extracted from either sample type. V is shortened by 6 bases, J by 7 bases, and the region joining them spans 16 bases. CDR1 and CDR2, per the germline V gene, are MNHEY and SVGAGI. CDR3 length: 14 amino acids, cysteine to phenylalanine. Of all the DNA, just the CDR3 is kept, 42 bases in frame from base 1. What the study reported, not specific to this receptor: How much clinical and demographic metadata was included differed by source and by participant, and the metadata was provided uncurated.

TCRbeta CDR3 regions were amplified from genomic DNA using the immunoSEQ Assay, a bias-controlled multiplex PCR. The paper's data handling went like this. The number of nucleated cells in each sample was estimated from the amplification of reference gene primers within the assay. To quantify the absolute abundance of each unique TCRbeta CDR3 rearrangement, sequence reads were collapsed and filtered. For each sample, productive Simpson clonality was calculated as the square root of Simpson's diversity index over productive rearrangements. Here the immuneACCESS table is served through TCRdb, limited to in-frame sequences with V and J called. Missing clones are a known gap in these copies; in checked studies unresolved V genes cover under half, and the rest lacks a known reason. From that table come the V and J calls and clone size; the DNA was used to work out D and trimming. Here the sample has over 55,000 clones; roughly 80% occur a single time. The leading ten clones occupy about an eighth of the sample.

Sequenced sample: peripheral blood. The sequence was obtained from a woman aged 80 or over with acute or convalescent COVID-19. The chain uses TRBV6-5 and TRBJ2-1; possibly the D gene is TRBD2, per 7 matching bases. The nucleotides read TGTGCCAGCAGGGGACGGGGGGCCTCTAATGAGCAGTTCTTC. It codes for CASRGRGASNEQFF.